This T cell receptor (beta chain) was retrieved from a study of blood T cell repertoires in COVID-19. Looking at the study overall: In each case, the material was cDNA or gDNA derived from T cells, B-cell-depleted T cells, or PBMCs.

Here immunoSEQ multiplex PCR was the method, and the copy in TCRdb shows in-frame clones only, minus some. The table lists over 200,000 clones, around 80% of them singletons, with approximately 1.8% in the top ten. Enrollees, about 18 to 89 years old, lived in approximately 25 US areas. Each recovered donor of Cohort 3 presented with two negative PCRs, clearance, or symptom resolution. The germline V gene encodes CDR1 SGHNT and CDR2 YENEEA. V was clipped by 0 bases and J by 0 bases, with 9 bases between them. This CDR3 is 17 amino acids long. This sequence joins TRBV11-3 and TRBJ2-6; D call uncertain. The TCR sequence derives from a man in his sixties who had recovered from COVID-19. What was sequenced was PBMCs or T cells enriched from blood (not recorded which). CDR3 nucleotide sequence: TGTGCCAGCAGCTTAGAATCCCAGATCTCTGGGGCCAACGTCCTGACTTTC. The encoded protein is CASSLESQISGANVLTF.